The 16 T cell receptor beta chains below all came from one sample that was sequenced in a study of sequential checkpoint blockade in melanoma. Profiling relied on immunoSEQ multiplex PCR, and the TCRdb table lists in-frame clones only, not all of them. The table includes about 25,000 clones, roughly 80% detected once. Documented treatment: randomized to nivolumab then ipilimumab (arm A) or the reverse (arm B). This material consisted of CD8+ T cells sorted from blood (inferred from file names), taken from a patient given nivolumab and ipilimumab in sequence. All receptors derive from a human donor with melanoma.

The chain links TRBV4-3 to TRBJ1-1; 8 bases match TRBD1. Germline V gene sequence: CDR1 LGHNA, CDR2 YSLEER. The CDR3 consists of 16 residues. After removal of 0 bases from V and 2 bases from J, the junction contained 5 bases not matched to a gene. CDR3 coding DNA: TGCGCCAGCAGCCAAGATGGGACAGGACATAACACTGAAGCTTTCTTT. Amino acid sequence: CASSQDGTGHNTEAFF.

The CDR3 sequence is CASSFLQGLEKLFF. DNA of the CDR3: TGTGCCAGCAGCTTTCTTCAGGGCCTCGAAAAACTGTTTTTT. V and J are TRBV11-1 and TRBJ1-4; perhaps TRBD1 as D (5 bases). Germline assignment: CDR1 SGHAT and CDR2 FQDESV (reference sequence). This CDR3 comprises 14 residues. With 3 bases removed from V and 8 bases from J, the gap between germline ends came to 13 bases. Supplemented by reference TRBV11-1 and TRBJ1-4, the full variable domain reads EAEVAQSPRYKITEKSQAVAFWCDPISGHATLYWYRQILGQGPELLVQFQDESVVDDSQLPKDRFSAERLKGVDSTLKIQPAELGDSAMYLCASSFLQGLEKLFFGSGTQLSVL.

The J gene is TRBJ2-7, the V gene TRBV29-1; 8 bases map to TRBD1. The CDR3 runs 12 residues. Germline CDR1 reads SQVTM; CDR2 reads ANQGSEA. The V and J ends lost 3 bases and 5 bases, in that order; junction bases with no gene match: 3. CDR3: CSVETTGDEQYF. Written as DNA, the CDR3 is TGCAGCGTTGAGACGACAGGGGACGAGCAGTACTTC.

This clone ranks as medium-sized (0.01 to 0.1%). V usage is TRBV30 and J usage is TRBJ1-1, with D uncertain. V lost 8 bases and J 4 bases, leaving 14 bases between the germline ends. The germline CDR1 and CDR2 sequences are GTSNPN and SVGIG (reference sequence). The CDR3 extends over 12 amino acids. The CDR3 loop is CALDIFGTEAFF. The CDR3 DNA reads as TGTGCCCTTGACATCTTCGGCACTGAAGCTTTCTTT. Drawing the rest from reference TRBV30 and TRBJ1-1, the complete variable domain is SQTIHQWPATLVQPVGSPLSLECTVEGTSNPNLYWYRQAAGRGLQLLFYSVGIGQISSEVPQNLSASRPQDRQFILSSKKLLLSDSGFYLCALDIFGTEAFFGQGTRLTVV.

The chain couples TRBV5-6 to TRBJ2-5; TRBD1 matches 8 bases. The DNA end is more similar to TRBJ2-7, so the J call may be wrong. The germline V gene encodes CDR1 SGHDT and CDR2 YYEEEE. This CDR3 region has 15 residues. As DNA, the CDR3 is TGTGCCAGCAGCTTGGTTGGACAGGGACGGGGCGAGCAGTACTTC. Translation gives CASSLVGQGRGEQYF.

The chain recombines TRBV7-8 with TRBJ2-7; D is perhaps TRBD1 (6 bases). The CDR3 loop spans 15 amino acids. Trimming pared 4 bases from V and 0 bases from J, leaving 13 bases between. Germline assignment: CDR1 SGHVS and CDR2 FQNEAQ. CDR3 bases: TGTGCCAGCAGCTCGATGGACAGACGCTCCTACGAGCAGTACTTC. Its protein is CASSSMDRRSYEQYF.

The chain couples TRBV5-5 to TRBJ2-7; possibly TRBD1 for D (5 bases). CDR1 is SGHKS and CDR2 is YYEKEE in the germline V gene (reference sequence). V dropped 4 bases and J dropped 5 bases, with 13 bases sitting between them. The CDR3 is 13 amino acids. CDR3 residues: CASSLGWGDEQYF. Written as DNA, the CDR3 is TGTGCCAGCAGCCTCGGGTGGGGCGACGAGCAGTACTTC. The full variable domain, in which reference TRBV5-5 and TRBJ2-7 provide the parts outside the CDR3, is DAGVTQSPTHLIKTRGQQVTLRCSPISGHKSVSWYQQVLGQGPQFIFQYYEKEERGRGNFPDRFSARQFPNYSSELNVNALLLGDSALYLCASSLGWGDEQYFGPGTRLTVT.

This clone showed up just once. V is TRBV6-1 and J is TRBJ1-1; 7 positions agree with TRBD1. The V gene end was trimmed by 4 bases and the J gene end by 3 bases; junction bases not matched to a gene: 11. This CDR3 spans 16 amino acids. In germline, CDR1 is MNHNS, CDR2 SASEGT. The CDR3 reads CASSGVRGPGDTEAFF. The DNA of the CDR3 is TGTGCCAGCAGTGGGGTGAGGGGGCCGGGGGACACTGAAGCTTTCTTT.

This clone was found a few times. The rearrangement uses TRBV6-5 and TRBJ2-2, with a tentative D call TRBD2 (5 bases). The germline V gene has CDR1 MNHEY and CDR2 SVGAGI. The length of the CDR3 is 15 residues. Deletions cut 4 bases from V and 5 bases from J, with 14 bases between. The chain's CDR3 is CASSSGGLETGELFF. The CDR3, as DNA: TGTGCCAGCAGTTCGGGCGGGCTCGAGACCGGGGAGCTGTTTTTT.

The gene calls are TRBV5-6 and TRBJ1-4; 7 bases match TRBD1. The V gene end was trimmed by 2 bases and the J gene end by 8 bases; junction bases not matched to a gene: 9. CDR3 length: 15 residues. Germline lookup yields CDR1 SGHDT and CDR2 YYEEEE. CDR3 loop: CASSFSTGSGEKLFF. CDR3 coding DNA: TGTGCCAGCAGCTTTTCGACAGGGTCAGGGGAAAAACTGTTTTTT.

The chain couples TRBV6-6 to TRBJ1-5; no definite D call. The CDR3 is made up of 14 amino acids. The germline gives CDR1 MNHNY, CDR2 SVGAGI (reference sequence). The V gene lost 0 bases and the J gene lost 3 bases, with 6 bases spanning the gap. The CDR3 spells CASSYSGNNQPQHF. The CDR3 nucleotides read TGTGCCAGCAGTTACTCCGGGAACAATCAGCCCCAGCATTTT.

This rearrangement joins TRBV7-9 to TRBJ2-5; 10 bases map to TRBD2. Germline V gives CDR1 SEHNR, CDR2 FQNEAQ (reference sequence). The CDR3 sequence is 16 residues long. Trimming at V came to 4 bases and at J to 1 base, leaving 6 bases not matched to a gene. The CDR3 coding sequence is TGTGCCAGCAGCTCCCAGGTAGCGGGAGGCCAAGAGACCCAGTACTTC. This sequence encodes CASSSQVAGGQETQYF.

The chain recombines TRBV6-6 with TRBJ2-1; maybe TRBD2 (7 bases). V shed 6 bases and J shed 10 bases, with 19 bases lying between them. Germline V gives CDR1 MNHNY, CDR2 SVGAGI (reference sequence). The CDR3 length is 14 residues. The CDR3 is CASRQIAGGAEQFF. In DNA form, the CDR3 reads TGTGCCAGCAGGCAAATTGCTGGGGGGGCCGAGCAGTTCTTC.

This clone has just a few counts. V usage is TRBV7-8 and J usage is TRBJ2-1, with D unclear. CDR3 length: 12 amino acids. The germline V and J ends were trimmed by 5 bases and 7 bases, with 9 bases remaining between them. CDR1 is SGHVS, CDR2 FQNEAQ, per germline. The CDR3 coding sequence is TGTGCCAGCAGCCCGGCGGATAATGAGCAGTTCTTC. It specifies CASSPADNEQFF.

CDR3 residues: CASSLSDRGLVTDTQYF. DNA of the CDR3: TGTGCCAGCAGCCTATCGGACAGGGGGTTAGTCACAGATACGCAGTATTTT. This chain links TRBV28 with TRBJ2-3; 10 bases fit TRBD1. V dropped 6 bases and J dropped 2; count of bases not matched to a gene: 11. This CDR3 spans 17 amino acids. Looked up from germline, CDR1 is MDHEN and CDR2 is SYDVKM.

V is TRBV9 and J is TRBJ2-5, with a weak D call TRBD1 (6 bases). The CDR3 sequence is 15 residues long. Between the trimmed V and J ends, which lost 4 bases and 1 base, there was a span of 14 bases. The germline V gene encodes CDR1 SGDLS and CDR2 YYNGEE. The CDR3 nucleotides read TGTGCCAGCAGCTTAACCGGGACATCCCAAGAGACCCAGTACTTC. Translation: CASSLTGTSQETQYF.